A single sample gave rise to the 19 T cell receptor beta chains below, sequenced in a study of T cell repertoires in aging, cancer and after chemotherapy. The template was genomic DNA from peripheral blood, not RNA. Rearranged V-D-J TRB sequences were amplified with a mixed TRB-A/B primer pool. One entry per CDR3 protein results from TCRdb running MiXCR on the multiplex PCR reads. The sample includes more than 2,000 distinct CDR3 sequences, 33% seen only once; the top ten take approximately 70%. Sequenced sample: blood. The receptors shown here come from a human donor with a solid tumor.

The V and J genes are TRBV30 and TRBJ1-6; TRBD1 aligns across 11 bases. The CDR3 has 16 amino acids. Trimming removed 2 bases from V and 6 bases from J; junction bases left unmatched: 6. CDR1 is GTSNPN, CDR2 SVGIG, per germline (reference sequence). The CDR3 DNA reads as TGTGCCTGGAGTACGGGACAGGGGGGCGGTAATTCACCCCTCCACTTT. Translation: CAWSTGQGGGNSPLHF.

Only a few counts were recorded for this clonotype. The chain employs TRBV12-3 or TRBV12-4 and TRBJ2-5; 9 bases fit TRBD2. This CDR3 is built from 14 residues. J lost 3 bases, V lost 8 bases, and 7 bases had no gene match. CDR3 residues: CASRKTSGKETQYF. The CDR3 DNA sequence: TGTGCCAGCCGGAAGACTAGCGGAAAAGAGACCCAGTACTTC.

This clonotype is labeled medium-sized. CDR3 sequence (DNA): TGTGCCACCGGGACGGTGAGAAAGGAAAAACTGTTTTTT. Amino acid sequence: CATGTVRKEKLFF. The chain is built from TRBV19 and TRBJ1-4; tentative D call: TRBD1 (5 bases). The CDR3 has 13 residues. Germline V gives CDR1 LNHDA, CDR2 SQIVND (reference sequence). V was clipped by 10 bases and J by 8 bases, with 17 bases between them. Filled out from reference TRBV19 and TRBJ1-4, the complete variable domain reads DGGITQSPKYLFRKEGQNVTLSCEQNLNHDAMYWYRQDPGQGLRLIYYSQIVNDFQKGDIAEGYSVSREKKESFPLTVTSAQKNPTAFYLCATGTVRKEKLFFGSGTQLSVL.

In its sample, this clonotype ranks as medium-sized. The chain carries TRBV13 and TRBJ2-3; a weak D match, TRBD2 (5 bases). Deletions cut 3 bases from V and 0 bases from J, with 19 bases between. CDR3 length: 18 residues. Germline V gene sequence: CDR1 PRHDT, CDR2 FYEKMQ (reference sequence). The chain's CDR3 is CASSFRSTSWTSTDTQYF. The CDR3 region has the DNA TGTGCCAGCAGCTTTCGCTCCACCTCCTGGACTAGCACAGATACGCAGTATTTT.

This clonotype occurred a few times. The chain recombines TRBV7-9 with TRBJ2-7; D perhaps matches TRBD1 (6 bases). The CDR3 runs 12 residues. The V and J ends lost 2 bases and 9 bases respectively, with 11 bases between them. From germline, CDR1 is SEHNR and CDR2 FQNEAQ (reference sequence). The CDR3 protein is CASSLRQDRQYF. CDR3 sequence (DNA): TGTGCCAGCAGCTTAAGACAGGATCGGCAGTACTTC.

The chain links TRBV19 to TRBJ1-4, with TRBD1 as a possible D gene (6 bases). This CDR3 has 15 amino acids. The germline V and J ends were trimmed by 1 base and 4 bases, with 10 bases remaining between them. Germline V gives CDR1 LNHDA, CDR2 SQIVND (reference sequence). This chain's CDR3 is CASSIGGGHNEKLFF. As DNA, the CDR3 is TGTGCCAGTAGTATAGGAGGGGGACATAATGAAAAACTGTTTTTT. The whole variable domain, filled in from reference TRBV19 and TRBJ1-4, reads DGGITQSPKYLFRKEGQNVTLSCEQNLNHDAMYWYRQDPGQGLRLIYYSQIVNDFQKGDIAEGYSVSREKKESFPLTVTSAQKNPTAFYLCASSIGGGHNEKLFFGSGTQLSVL.

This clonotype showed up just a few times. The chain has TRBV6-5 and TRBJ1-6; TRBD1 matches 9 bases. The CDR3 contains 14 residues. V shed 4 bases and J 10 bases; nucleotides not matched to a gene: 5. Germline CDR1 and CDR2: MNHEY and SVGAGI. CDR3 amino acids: CASSLGDRVSPLHF. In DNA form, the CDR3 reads TGTGCCAGCAGTTTGGGGGACAGGGTCTCACCCCTCCACTTT.

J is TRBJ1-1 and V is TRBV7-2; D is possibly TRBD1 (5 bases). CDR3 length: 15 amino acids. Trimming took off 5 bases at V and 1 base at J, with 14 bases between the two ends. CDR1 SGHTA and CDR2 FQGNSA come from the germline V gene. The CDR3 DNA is TGTGCCAGCAGCACCCGGGGGTTTGCGAACACTGAAGCTTTCTTT. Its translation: CASSTRGFANTEAFF.

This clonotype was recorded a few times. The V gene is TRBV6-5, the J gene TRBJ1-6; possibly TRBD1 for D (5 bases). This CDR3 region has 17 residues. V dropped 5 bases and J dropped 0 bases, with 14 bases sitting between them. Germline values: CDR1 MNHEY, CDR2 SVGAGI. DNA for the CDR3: TGTGCCAGCAGTCGGACACCTCTGAGCTCCTATAATTCACCCCTCCACTTT. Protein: CASSRTPLSSYNSPLHF.

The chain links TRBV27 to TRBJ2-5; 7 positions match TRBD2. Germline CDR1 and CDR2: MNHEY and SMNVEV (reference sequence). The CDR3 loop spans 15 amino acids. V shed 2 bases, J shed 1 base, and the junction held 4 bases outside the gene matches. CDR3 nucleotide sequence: TGTGCCAGCAGTTTAAAAGCGGGAATCCAAGAGACCCAGTACTTC. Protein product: CASSLKAGIQETQYF.

The CDR3 loop is CASSIVDATEAFF. CDR3 nucleotide sequence: TGTGCCAGTAGTATAGTTGACGCCACTGAAGCTTTCTTT. The chain couples TRBV19 to TRBJ1-1; the D is unclear. Trimming left V 1 base short and J 4 bases short, with 7 bases between. Germline CDR1 and CDR2: LNHDA and SQIVND (reference sequence). This CDR3 spans 13 amino acids.

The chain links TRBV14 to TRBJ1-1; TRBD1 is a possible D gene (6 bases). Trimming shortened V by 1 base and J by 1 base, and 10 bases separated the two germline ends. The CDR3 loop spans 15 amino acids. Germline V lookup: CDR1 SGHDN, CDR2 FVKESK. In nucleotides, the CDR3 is TGTGCCAGCAGCCAAGGGAGGGGGGCGAACACTGAAGCTTTCTTT. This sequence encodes CASSQGRGANTEAFF. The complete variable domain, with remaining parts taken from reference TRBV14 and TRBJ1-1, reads EAGVTQFPSHSVIEKGQTVTLRCDPISGHDNLYWYRRVMGKEIKFLLHFVKESKQDESGMPNNRFLAERTGGTYSTLKVQPAELEDSGVYFCASSQGRGANTEAFFGQGTRLTVV.

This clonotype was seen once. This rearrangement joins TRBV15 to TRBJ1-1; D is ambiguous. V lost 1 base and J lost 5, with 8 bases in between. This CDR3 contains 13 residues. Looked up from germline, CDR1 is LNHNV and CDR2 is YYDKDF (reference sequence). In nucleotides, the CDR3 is TGTGCCACCAGCAGAGTGGCTGGGACTGAAGCTTTCTTT. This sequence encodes CATSRVAGTEAFF.

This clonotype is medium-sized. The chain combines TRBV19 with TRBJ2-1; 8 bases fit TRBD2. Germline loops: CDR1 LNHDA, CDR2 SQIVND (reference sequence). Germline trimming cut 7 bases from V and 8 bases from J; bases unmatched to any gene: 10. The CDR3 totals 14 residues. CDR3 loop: CASNRREAPHEQFF. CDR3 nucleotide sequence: TGTGCCAGTAATCGGCGGGAGGCCCCCCATGAGCAGTTCTTC. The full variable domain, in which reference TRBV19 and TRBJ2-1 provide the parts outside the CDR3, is DGGITQSPKYLFRKEGQNVTLSCEQNLNHDAMYWYRQDPGQGLRLIYYSQIVNDFQKGDIAEGYSVSREKKESFPLTVTSAQKNPTAFYLCASNRREAPHEQFFGPGTRLTVL.

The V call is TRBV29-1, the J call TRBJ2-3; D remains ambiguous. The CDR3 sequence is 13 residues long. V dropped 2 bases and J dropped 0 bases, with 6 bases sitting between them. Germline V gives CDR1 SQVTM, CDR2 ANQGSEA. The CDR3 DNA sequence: TGCAGCGTTGAAATGGGCAGCACAGATACGCAGTATTTT. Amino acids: CSVEMGSTDTQYF.

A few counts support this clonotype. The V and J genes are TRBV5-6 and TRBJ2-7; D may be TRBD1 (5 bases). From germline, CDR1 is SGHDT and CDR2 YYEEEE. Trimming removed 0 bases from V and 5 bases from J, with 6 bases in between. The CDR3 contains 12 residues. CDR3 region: CASSLVGDEQYF. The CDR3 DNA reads TGTGCCAGCAGCTTGGTAGGGGACGAGCAGTACTTC.

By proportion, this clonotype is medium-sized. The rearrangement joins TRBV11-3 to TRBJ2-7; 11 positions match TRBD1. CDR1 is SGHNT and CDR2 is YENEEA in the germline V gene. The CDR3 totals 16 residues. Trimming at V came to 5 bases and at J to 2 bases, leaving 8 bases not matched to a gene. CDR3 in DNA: TGTGCCAGCAGCCCGATACGGACAGGGGGCGCCTACGAGCAGTACTTC. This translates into CASSPIRTGGAYEQYF.

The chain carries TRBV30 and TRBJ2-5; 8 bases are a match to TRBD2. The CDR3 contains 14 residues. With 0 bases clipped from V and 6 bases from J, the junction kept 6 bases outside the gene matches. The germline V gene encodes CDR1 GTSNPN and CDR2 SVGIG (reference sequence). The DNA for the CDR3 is TGTGCCTGGAGTGTGGGAGCGGGAGCCCAGACCCAGTACTTC. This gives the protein CAWSVGAGAQTQYF.

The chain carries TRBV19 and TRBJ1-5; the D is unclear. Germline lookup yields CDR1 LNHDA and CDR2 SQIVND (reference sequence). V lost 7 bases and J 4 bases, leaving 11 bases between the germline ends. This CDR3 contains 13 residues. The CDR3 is CASMRSANQPQHF. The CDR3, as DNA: TGTGCCAGTATGAGAAGCGCGAATCAGCCCCAGCATTTT.